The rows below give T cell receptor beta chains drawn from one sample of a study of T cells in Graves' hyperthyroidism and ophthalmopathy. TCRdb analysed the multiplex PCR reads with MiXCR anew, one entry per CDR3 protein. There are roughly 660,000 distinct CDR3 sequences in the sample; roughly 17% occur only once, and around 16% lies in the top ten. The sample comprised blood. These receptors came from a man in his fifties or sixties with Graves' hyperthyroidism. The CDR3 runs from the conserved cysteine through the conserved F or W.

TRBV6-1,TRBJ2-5,CASSRTEAVQETQYF
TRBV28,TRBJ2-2,CASGRTGDMELFF
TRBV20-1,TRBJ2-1,CSARWREGRDEQFF
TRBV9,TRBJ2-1,CASSVGTGSNEQFF
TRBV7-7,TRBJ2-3,CASSTGQNTDTQYF
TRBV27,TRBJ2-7,CASSEAVSSYEQYF
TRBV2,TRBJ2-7,CASSGAEDYEQYF
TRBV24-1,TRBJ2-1,CATSDRGQANNEQFF
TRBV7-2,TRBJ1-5,CASRSSPVAPQHF
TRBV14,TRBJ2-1,CASSPSDAAGSSYNEQFF
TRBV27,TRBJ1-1,CASSFRGTMNTEAFF
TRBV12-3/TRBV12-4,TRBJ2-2,CASSLIRLGLAGAANTGELFF
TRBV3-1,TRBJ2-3,CASSQGQGGADTQYF
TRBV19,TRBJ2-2,CASRAGQVGTGELFF
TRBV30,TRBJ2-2,CAWSVLAGPGGELFF
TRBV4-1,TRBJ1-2,CASSHQGQGAEGYTF
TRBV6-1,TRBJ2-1,CASRDLAGVGYNEQFF
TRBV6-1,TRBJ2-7,CASSWTASSYEQYF
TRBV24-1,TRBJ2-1,CATSDPRRASYNEQFF
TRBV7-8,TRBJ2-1,CASSLQGYGSAFEQFF
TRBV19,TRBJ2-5,CASGIQETQYF
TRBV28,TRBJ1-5,CASGYPKYSNQPQHF
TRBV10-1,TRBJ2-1,CASSEGQSSYNEQFF
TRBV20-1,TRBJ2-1,CSARGPSGNNEQFF
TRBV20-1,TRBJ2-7,CSVRASGYDYEQYF
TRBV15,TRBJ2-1,CATSRRGGAQSSYNEQFF
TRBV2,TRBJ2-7,CASSEAPGQSEQYF
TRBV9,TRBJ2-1,CASSVNRGDGENNEQFF
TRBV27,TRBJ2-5,CASSLAGVTETQYF
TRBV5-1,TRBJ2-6,CASSVVVLAGANVLTF
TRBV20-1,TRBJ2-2,CSARVPQGYDTGELFF
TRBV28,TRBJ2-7,CASSPTPGQGNEQYF
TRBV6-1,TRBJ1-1,CASRRSRLNTEAFF
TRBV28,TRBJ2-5,CASITGAHQETQYF
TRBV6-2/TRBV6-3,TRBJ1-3,CASSYSTVSGNTIYF
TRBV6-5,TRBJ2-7,CASSYGGQGAYEQYF
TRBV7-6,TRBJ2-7,CASSLGRSDYEQYF
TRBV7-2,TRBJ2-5,CASSLVGLARRRQETQYF
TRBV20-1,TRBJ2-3,CSATPRLAGFTDTQYF
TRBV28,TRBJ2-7,CASSFPSTGTGSIGEQYF
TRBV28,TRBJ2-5,CASSSAAGGKTQYF
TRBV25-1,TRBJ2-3,CASSLQGGGFVTQYF
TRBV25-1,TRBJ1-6,CASRQAGSNSPLHF
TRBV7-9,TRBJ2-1,CASSLGAGASNEQFF
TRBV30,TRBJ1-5,CAWSVQGRGNQPQHF
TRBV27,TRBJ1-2,CASSSGRDGYGYTF
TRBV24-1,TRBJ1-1,CATSDLGTTEAFF
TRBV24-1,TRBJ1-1,CATSDEYAGRAFF
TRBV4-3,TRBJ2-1,CASSRDPVSYNEQFF
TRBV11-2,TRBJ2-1,CASSSPGQGDNEQFF
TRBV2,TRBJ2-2,CASGLAKRGIGELFF
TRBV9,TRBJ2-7,CASSAMTGAATYEQYF
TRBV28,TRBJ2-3,CASSVPGRAYTDTQYF
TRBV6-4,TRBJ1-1,CASSDSINQAFF
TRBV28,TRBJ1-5,CASRRSAGTQHF
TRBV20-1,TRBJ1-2,CSARPPEELYGYTF
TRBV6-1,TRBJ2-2,CASRNRGGRGGELFF